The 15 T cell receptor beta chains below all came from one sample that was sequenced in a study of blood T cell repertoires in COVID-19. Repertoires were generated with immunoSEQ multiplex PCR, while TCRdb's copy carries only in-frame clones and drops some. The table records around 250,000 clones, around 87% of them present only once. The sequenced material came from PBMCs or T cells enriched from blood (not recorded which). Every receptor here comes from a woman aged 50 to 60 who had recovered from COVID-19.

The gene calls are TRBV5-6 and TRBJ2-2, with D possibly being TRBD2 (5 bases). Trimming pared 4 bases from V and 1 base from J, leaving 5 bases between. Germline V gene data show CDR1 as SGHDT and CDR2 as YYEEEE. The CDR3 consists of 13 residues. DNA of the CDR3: TGTGCCAGCAGCCGGGGGAACACCGGGGAGCTGTTTTTT. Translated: CASSRGNTGELFF. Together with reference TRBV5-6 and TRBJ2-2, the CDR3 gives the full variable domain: DAGVTQSPTHLIKTRGQQVTLRCSPKSGHDTVSWYQQALGQGPQFIFQYYEEEERQRGNFPDRFSGHQFPNYSSELNVNALLLGDSALYLCASSRGNTGELFFGEGSRLTVL.

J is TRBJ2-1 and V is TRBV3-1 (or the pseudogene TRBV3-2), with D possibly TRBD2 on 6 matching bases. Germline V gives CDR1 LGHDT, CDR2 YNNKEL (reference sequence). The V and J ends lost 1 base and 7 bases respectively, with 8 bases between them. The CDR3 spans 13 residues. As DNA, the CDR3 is TGTGCCAGCAGCCAAGCGGGAGTAAATGAGCAGTTCTTC. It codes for CASSQAGVNEQFF.

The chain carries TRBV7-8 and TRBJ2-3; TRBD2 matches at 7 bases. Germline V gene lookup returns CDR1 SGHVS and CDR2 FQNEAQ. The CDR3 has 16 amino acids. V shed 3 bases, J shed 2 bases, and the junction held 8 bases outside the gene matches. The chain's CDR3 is CASSFRGRASTDTQYF. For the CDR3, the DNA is TGTGCCAGCAGCTTTAGAGGGAGGGCCTCCACAGATACGCAGTATTTT.

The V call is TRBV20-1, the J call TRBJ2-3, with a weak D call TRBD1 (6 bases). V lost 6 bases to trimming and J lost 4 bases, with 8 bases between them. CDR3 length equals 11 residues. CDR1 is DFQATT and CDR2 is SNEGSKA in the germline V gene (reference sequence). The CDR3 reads CSAEGADTQYF. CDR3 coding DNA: TGCAGTGCCGAGGGGGCAGATACGCAGTATTTT.

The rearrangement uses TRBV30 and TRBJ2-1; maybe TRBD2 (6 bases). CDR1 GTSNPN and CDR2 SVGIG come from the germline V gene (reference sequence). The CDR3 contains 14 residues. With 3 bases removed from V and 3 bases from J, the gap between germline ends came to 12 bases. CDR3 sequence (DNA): TGTGCCTGGAGGGGGGGTCCGCTCTACAATGAGCAGTTCTTC. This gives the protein CAWRGGPLYNEQFF.

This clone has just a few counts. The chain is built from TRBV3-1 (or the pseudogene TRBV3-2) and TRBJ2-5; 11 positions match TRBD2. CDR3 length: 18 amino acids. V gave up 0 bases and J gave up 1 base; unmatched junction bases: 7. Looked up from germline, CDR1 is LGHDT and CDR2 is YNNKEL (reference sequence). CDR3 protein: CASSQDPLTSGGQETQYF. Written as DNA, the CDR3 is TGTGCCAGCAGCCAAGATCCCCTAACTAGCGGGGGCCAAGAGACCCAGTACTTC.

The CDR3 here is CASSSQLHYEQYF. CDR3 DNA sequence: TGTGCCAGCAGCTCACAACTACACTACGAGCAGTACTTC. The V gene is TRBV7-8, the J gene TRBJ2-7; D call uncertain. The CDR3 sequence is 13 residues long. Per the germline V gene, CDR1 is SGHVS and CDR2 is FQNEAQ. Trimming removed 4 bases from V and 3 bases from J, with 10 bases in between.

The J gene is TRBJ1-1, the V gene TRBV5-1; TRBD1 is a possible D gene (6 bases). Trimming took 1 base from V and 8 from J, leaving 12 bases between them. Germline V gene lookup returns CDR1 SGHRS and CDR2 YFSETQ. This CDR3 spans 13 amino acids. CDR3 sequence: CASSLTYRDEAFF. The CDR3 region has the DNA TGCGCCAGCAGCTTGACCTACAGGGACGAAGCTTTCTTT.

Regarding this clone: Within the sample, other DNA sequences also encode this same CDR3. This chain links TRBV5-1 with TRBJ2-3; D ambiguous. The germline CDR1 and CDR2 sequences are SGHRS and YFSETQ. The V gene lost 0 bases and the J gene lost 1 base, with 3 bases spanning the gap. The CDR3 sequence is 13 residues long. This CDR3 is CASSLGGTDTQYF. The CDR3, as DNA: TGCGCCAGCAGCTTGGGAGGCACAGATACGCAGTATTTT. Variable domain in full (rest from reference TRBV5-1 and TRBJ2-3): KAGVTQTPRYLIKTRGQQVTLSCSPISGHRSVSWYQQTPGQGLQFLFEYFSETQRNKGNFPGRFSGRQFSNSRSEMNVSTLELGDSALYLCASSLGGTDTQYFGPGTRLTVL.

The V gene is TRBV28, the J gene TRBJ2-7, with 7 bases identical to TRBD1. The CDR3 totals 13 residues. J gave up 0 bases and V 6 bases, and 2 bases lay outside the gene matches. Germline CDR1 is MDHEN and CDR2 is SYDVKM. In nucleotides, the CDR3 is TGTGCCAGCAGCAGGGGGAGCTCCTACGAGCAGTACTTC. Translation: CASSRGSSYEQYF. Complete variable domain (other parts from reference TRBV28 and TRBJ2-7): DVKVTQSSRYLVKRTGEKVFLECVQDMDHENMFWYRQDPGLGLRLIYFSYDVKMKEKGDIPEGYSVSREKKERFSLILESASTNQTSMYLCASSRGSSYEQYFGPGTRLTVT.

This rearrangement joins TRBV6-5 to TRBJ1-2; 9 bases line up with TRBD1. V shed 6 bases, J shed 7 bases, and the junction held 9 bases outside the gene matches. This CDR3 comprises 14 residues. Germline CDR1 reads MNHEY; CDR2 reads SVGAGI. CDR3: CASSLQGAEGGYTF. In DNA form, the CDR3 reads TGTGCCAGCAGCTTACAGGGGGCGGAAGGTGGCTACACCTTC.

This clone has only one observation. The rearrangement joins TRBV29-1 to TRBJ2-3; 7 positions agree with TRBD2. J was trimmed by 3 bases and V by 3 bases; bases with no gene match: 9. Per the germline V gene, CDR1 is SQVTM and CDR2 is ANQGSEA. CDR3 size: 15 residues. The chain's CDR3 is CSVDLSGVGTDTQYF. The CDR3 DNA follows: TGCAGCGTTGACCTCAGCGGGGTAGGGACAGATACGCAGTATTTT.

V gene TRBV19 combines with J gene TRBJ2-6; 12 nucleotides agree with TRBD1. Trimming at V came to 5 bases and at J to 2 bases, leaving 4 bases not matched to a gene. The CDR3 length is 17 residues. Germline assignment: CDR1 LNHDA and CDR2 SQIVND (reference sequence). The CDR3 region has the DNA TGTGCCAGTAGTCTCCGGGACAGGGGGCCTGGGGCCAACGTCCTGACTTTC. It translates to CASSLRDRGPGANVLTF.

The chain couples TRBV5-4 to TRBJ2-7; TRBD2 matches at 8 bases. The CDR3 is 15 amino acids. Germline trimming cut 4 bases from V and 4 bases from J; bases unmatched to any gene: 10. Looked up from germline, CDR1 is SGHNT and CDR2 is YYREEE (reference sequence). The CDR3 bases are TGTGCCAGCAGCCCAAGGGGACTAGATGGGTACGAGCAGTACTTC. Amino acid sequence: CASSPRGLDGYEQYF.

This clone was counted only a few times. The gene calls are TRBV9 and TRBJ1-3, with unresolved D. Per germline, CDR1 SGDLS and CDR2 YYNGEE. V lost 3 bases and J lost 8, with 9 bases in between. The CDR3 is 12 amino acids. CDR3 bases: TGTGCCAGCAGCGGAGAGGCGGACACCATATATTTT. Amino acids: CASSGEADTIYF.